These 17 T cell receptor beta chains originate from one sample sequenced in a study of cytomegalovirus exposure and HLA in healthy donors. The PCR ran on 60 Vbeta and 13 Jbeta primers. Profiling relied on immunoSEQ multiplex PCR, and the TCRdb table lists in-frame clones only, not all of them. The table records about 140,000 clones, around 73% of them present only once. The source material was PBMCs. The receptors originated from a human donor in good health.

In its sample, this clone was seen once. The chain joins TRBV5-1 to TRBJ2-5; no reliable D call. The CDR3 spans 14 residues. Germline-derived CDR1 and CDR2 are SGHRS and YFSETQ. V shed 6 bases and J shed 5 bases, with 17 bases lying between them. CDR3 protein: CASTHSTFIETQYF. DNA of the CDR3: TGCGCCAGCACCCACTCAACCTTTATCGAGACCCAGTACTTC.

V is TRBV4-1 and J is TRBJ1-6; possible D gene TRBD1, 6 bases. The CDR3 sequence is 15 residues long. CDR1 and CDR2 from the germline V gene are MGHRA and YSYEKL. With 1 base removed from V and 7 bases from J, the gap between germline ends came to 11 bases. As DNA, the CDR3 is TGCGCCAGCAGCCAAGTTCAGGACAGAAATTCACCCCTCCACTTT. It codes for CASSQVQDRNSPLHF.

This clone was counted a single time. The chain has TRBV6-1 and TRBJ2-7, with D possibly TRBD2 on 6 matching bases. Germline V CDR1 and CDR2: MNHNS, SASEGT. With 7 bases removed from V and 3 bases from J, the gap between germline ends came to 16 bases. This CDR3 is 14 amino acids long. CDR3 region: CASNWGEALYEQYF. In DNA form, the CDR3 reads TGTGCCAGCAATTGGGGGGAGGCCCTCTACGAGCAGTACTTC.

This clone was recorded once. V and J are TRBV6-6 and TRBJ1-6; 10 positions agree with TRBD1. This CDR3 region has 15 residues. The germline CDR1 and CDR2 sequences are MNHNY and SVGAGI (reference sequence). Trimming cost V 5 bases and J 8 bases; bases outside gene matches: 6. The CDR3 loop is CASSRQGTGDSPLHF. For the CDR3, the DNA is TGTGCCAGCAGTAGGCAGGGGACAGGGGATTCACCCCTCCACTTT.

This chain links TRBV7-9 with TRBJ2-3; D not resolved. This CDR3 is 11 amino acids long. Deletions cut 7 bases from V and 0 bases from J, with 2 bases between. CDR1 SEHNR and CDR2 FQNEAQ come from the germline V gene (reference sequence). As DNA, the CDR3 is TGTGCCAGCATAAGCACAGATACGCAGTATTTT. Amino acids: CASISTDTQYF. The full variable domain, in which reference TRBV7-9 and TRBJ2-3 provide the parts outside the CDR3, is DTGVSQNPRHKITKRGQNVTFRCDPISEHNRLYWYRQTLGQGPEFLTYFQNEAQLEKSRLLSDRFSAERPKGSFSTLEIQRTEQGDSAMYLCASISTDTQYFGPGTRLTVL.

The chain uses TRBV1 and TRBJ1-1; no check of the table's D call, TRBD1, against the DNA was made. TRBV1 is a known pseudogene. The CDR3 has 17 residues. The CDR3 protein is CTSSRGPGQGVNTEAFF. CDR3 nucleotide sequence: TGCACCAGCAGCCGTGGACCGGGACAGGGGGTGAACACTGAAGCTTTCTTT.

This clone occurred once. The chain combines TRBV25-1 with TRBJ2-5, with 7 bases fitting TRBD1. Germline V gene data show CDR1 as MGHDK and CDR2 as SYGVNS. The CDR3 is 15 amino acids. With 3 bases clipped from V and 1 base from J, the junction kept 5 bases outside the gene matches. The CDR3 DNA follows: TGTGCCAGCAGTGAGGCAGGGGGACCCCAAGAGACCCAGTACTTC. Amino acid sequence: CASSEAGGPQETQYF. The full variable domain, in which reference TRBV25-1 and TRBJ2-5 provide the parts outside the CDR3, is EADIYQTPRYLVIGTGKKITLECSQTMGHDKMYWYQQDPGMELHLIHYSYGVNSTEKGDLSSESTVSRIRTEHFPLTLESARPSHTSQYLCASSEAGGPQETQYFGPGTRLLVL.

This chain's CDR3 is CASSPDTSYEQYF. The DNA of the CDR3 is TGTGCCAGCAGCCCGGACACCTCCTACGAGCAGTACTTC. The chain recombines TRBV7-3 with TRBJ2-7, with D tentatively TRBD1 (5 bases). The V gene lost 5 bases and the J gene lost 0 bases, with 8 bases spanning the gap. Germline-derived CDR1 and CDR2 are SGHTA and FQGTGA. The CDR3 has 13 residues.

This clone was observed a few times. The V gene is TRBV5-5, the J gene TRBJ2-7; 9 bases are a match to TRBD2. CDR1 and CDR2 from the germline V gene are SGHKS and YYEKEE (reference sequence). The CDR3 is made up of 20 amino acids. The ends lost 0 bases at V and 2 bases at J; junction bases unmatched: 18. In DNA, the CDR3 is TGTGCCAGCAGCTTGGTCGCCGAAGGGCCTGGTAGCGGGAGACCCTACGAGCAGTACTTC. Translated: CASSLVAEGPGSGRPYEQYF.

J is TRBJ2-7 and V is TRBV6-1, with D perhaps TRBD1 (5 bases). CDR3 size: 14 residues. Germline assignment: CDR1 MNHNS and CDR2 SASEGT. Trimming removed 1 base from V and 3 bases from J, with 10 bases in between. The CDR3 DNA is TGTGCCAGCAGTGAAGTGGACACCTACTACGAGCAGTACTTC. Protein: CASSEVDTYYEQYF.

The table lists this clone with a count of one. The chain recombines TRBV7-6 with TRBJ2-1; 8 bases align to TRBD2. The CDR3 consists of 16 residues. Germline CDR1 and CDR2: SGHVS and FNYEAQ. With 3 bases clipped from V and 1 base from J, the junction kept 5 bases outside the gene matches. The CDR3 is CASSFTGGPSYNEQFF. The CDR3 bases are TGTGCCAGCAGCTTCACGGGGGGGCCTTCCTACAATGAGCAGTTCTTC.

This clone was counted between two and nine times. This chain connects TRBV7-8 to TRBJ1-2; TRBD1 aligns across 8 bases. V was clipped by 3 bases and J by 7 bases; unmatched bases: 4. CDR1 is SGHVS and CDR2 is FQNEAQ in the germline V gene. The CDR3 is 13 amino acids. The CDR3 protein is CASSLTGEGGYTF. Written as DNA, the CDR3 is TGTGCCAGCAGCTTGACAGGGGAAGGTGGCTACACCTTC.

This chain uses TRBV9 with TRBJ2-7; D possibly corresponds to TRBD1 (5 bases). The CDR3 covers 13 residues. Germline V CDR1 and CDR2: SGDLS, YYNGEE. V was shortened by 3 bases and J by 7 bases, with 14 bases between the two germline ends. The CDR3 nucleotides read TGTGCCAGCAGCGCCGAAGATAGGGGAGAGCAGTACTTC. It specifies CASSAEDRGEQYF.

The rearrangement uses TRBV29-1 and TRBJ1-2; D remains unclear. Germline V lookup: CDR1 SQVTM, CDR2 ANQGSEA. V was shortened by 2 bases and J by 0 bases, with 10 bases between the two germline ends. The CDR3 runs 14 residues. The chain's CDR3 is CSVELAPSNYGYTF. The DNA for the CDR3 is TGCAGCGTTGAATTGGCACCTTCTAACTATGGCTACACCTTC.

CDR3 protein: CASSVATRGPSGYTF. The CDR3 bases are TGTGCCAGCAGCGTAGCTACTAGGGGGCCAAGTGGCTACACCTTC. The chain carries TRBV9 and TRBJ1-2; 7 bases fit TRBD1. CDR1 SGDLS and CDR2 YYNGEE come from the germline V gene. The CDR3 is made up of 15 amino acids. Unmatched junction bases numbered 9, after V lost 0 bases and J lost 7 bases.

The sample holds a few counts of this clone. This chain connects TRBV2 to TRBJ1-5; the match to TRBD1 covers 8 bases. Looked up from germline, CDR1 is SNHLY and CDR2 is FYNNEI. V lost 6 bases to trimming and J lost 6 bases; unmatched junction nucleotides: 7. The CDR3 length is 14 residues. CDR3 DNA: TGTGCCAGCAGGGCACAGGGGGGCCCTCAGCCCCAGCATTTT. This encodes CASRAQGGPQPQHF.

J is TRBJ2-1 and V is TRBV5-1; no clear D gene. The V end lost 0 bases, the J end lost 4 bases, and 5 bases lay between the germline ends. The CDR3 has 13 amino acids. CDR1 is SGHRS, CDR2 YFSETQ, per germline. The CDR3 protein is CASSLGAYNEQFF. The CDR3 DNA follows: TGCGCCAGCAGCTTGGGAGCGTACAATGAGCAGTTCTTC.